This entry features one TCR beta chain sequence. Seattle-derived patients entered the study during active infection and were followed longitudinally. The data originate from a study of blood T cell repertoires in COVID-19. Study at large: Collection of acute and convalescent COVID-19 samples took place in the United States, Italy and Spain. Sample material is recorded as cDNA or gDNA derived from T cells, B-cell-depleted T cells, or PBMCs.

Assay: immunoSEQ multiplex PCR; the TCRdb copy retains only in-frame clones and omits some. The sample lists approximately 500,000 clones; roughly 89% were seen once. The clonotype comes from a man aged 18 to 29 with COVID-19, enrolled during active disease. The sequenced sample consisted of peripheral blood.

CDR3 nucleotides: TGTGCCAGCAGGCAACTTGAGAACACTGAAGCTTTCTTT. Protein sequence: CASRQLENTEAFF. J is TRBJ1-1 and V is TRBV28, with no clear D. V was cut by 6 bases and J by 1 base, with 9 bases left in between. The CDR3 has 13 amino acids. CDR1 and CDR2 from the germline V gene are MDHEN and SYDVKM.